Presented here are 16 T cell receptor beta chains from one specimen sequenced in a study of blood T cell repertoires in COVID-19 (dated by TCRdb to the early 2020s). Library generation was performed with the immunoSEQ multiplex PCR assay. Not all clones reach the TCRdb copy of this immuneACCESS table, which keeps in-frame sequences only. Checked studies attribute under half of the gap to unresolved V genes and leave the rest unexplained. For this sample there are some 250,000 clones; about three quarters appear just once. The ten largest clones capture about 3.1% of the sample. The material sequenced was peripheral blood. These receptors all stem from a woman of 80 years or more with acute or convalescent COVID-19.

The V call is TRBV6-6, the J call TRBJ1-5; D is unclear. V was clipped by 1 base and J by 1 base, with 5 bases between them. The CDR3 covers 14 residues. Germline V CDR1 and CDR2: MNHNY, SVGAGI (reference sequence). CDR3 loop: CASSYLQSNQPQHF. The CDR3 coding sequence is TGTGCCAGCAGTTACTTACAGAGCAATCAGCCCCAGCATTTT.

The genes are TRBV7-9 and TRBJ1-2, with 9 bases that match TRBD1. The CDR3 contains 14 residues. Germline V gene lookup returns CDR1 SEHNR and CDR2 FQNEAQ (reference sequence). Unmatched junction bases numbered 7, after V lost 5 bases and J lost 6 bases. The CDR3 sequence is CASSKVQGADGYTF. The CDR3, as DNA: TGTGCCAGCAGCAAAGTACAGGGGGCGGATGGCTACACCTTC. Looking up the rest from reference TRBV7-9 and TRBJ1-2 gives the full variable domain: DTGVSQNPRHKITKRGQNVTFRCDPISEHNRLYWYRQTLGQGPEFLTYFQNEAQLEKSRLLSDRFSAERPKGSFSTLEIQRTEQGDSAMYLCASSKVQGADGYTFGSGTRLTVV.

The V call is TRBV5-6, the J call TRBJ2-7, with D possibly being TRBD1 (7 bases). V was shortened by 3 bases and J by 0 bases, with 10 bases between the two germline ends. Germline values: CDR1 SGHDT, CDR2 YYEEEE. The CDR3 contains 14 residues. The CDR3 DNA is TGTGCCAGCAGCTCAGGGGGGAGCTCCTACGAGCAGTACTTC. It encodes CASSSGGSSYEQYF.

V and J are TRBV5-1 and TRBJ1-1; 9 bases map to TRBD1. V dropped 0 bases and J dropped 3; count of bases not matched to a gene: 3. The CDR3 sequence is 15 residues long. Per the germline V gene, CDR1 is SGHRS and CDR2 is YFSETQ. Here the CDR3 reads CASSLDGTGYTEAFF. CDR3 DNA: TGCGCCAGCAGCTTGGACGGGACAGGGTACACTGAAGCTTTCTTT.

This chain uses TRBV7-9 with TRBJ1-1, with TRBD1 matching 7 bases. Trimming at V came to 3 bases and at J to 3 bases, leaving 13 bases not matched to a gene. Germline loops: CDR1 SEHNR, CDR2 FQNEAQ (reference sequence). CDR3 length equals 17 residues. CDR3: CASSLLRMTGKDTEAFF. CDR3 nucleotide sequence: TGTGCCAGCAGCTTGCTTCGTATGACAGGGAAGGACACTGAAGCTTTCTTT.

This clone was seen a few times. V usage is TRBV30 and J usage is TRBJ1-6; D is undetermined. The CDR3 loop spans 13 amino acids. Germline lookup yields CDR1 GTSNPN and CDR2 SVGIG (reference sequence). V dropped 0 bases and J dropped 5 bases, with 5 bases sitting between them. CDR3 residues: CAWSVNNNSPLHF. The CDR3 region has the DNA TGTGCCTGGAGTGTGAACAATAATTCACCCCTCCACTTT.

This clone was seen just once. The CDR3 coding sequence is TGCGCCAGCAGCCAAGATGGAGGGTCTAATGAAAAACTGTTTTTT. This encodes CASSQDGGSNEKLFF. V and J are TRBV4-1 and TRBJ1-4; D is ambiguous. Germline loops: CDR1 MGHRA, CDR2 YSYEKL. This CDR3 region has 15 residues. The V end lost 0 bases, the J end lost 3 bases, and 8 bases lay between the germline ends.

The V gene is TRBV6-2 or TRBV6-3, the J gene TRBJ1-5, with a weak D call TRBD1 (5 bases). CDR1 MNHEY and CDR2 SVGEGT come from the germline V gene. The length of the CDR3 is 17 residues. V lost 0 bases and J 0 bases, leaving 12 bases between the germline ends. The CDR3 DNA reads as TGTGCCAGCAGTTACTCGATAGGGACTCTTAGCAATCAGCCCCAGCATTTT. Amino acids: CASSYSIGTLSNQPQHF.

This clone was counted only a few times. Other DNA sequences of this sample code for an identical CDR3. The chain is built from TRBV6-2 or TRBV6-3 and TRBJ2-7, with 9 bases identical to TRBD1. The CDR3 runs 12 residues. CDR1 and CDR2 (germline): MNHEY, SVGEGT. Unmatched junction bases numbered 4, after V lost 9 bases and J lost 4 bases. CDR3 loop: CASSDRGYEQYF. CDR3 sequence (DNA): TGTGCCAGTAGTGACAGGGGGTACGAGCAGTACTTC.

Turning to this clone: Since a much larger clone is just one base distant, this may be a read error. The chain links TRBV6-5 to TRBJ2-2; 7 bases agree with TRBD1. Trimming removed 6 bases from V and 1 base from J; junction bases left unmatched: 5. The CDR3 has 15 residues. Germline values: CDR1 MNHEY, CDR2 SVGAGI. Here the CDR3 DNA reads TGTGCCAGCAGCCCCGGGACAGTGAACACCGGGGAGCTGTTTTTT. Translated, it gives CASSPGTVNTGELFF.

This clone has a handful of counts. The chain couples TRBV7-9 to TRBJ2-1, with TRBD2 identical over 8 bases. Germline V gene data show CDR1 as SEHNR and CDR2 as FQNEAQ (reference sequence). CDR3 length equals 18 residues. Trimming removed 7 bases from V and 6 bases from J; junction bases left unmatched: 20. The CDR3 sequence is CASTHGLGRTSRSNEQFF. CDR3 sequence (DNA): TGTGCCAGCACCCACGGACTGGGGAGGACTAGCAGGTCCAATGAGCAGTTCTTC.

The gene calls are TRBV24-1 and TRBJ1-1; a possible D gene is TRBD1 (5 bases). The CDR3 covers 18 residues. Trimming took off 4 bases at V and 5 bases at J, with 25 bases between the two ends. From germline, CDR1 is KGHDR and CDR2 SFDVKD. The CDR3 DNA sequence: TGTGCCACCAGTGACCTGTCCGGGGGAAGTGCGTCGGGGACTGAAGCTTTCTTT. Translation gives CATSDLSGGSASGTEAFF.

The CDR3 bases are TGTGCCAGCAGCGTAACGACTAGCGGCTCGAGGGGCACAGATACGCAGTATTTT. This encodes CASSVTTSGSRGTDTQYF. This chain links TRBV9 with TRBJ2-3; 9 bases map to TRBD2. Trimming took 1 base from V and 1 from J; bases not matched to a gene: 10. CDR1 is SGDLS and CDR2 is YYNGEE in the germline V gene. CDR3 length: 18 amino acids.

The chain's CDR3 is CASMGSGTGNIQYF. In DNA form, the CDR3 reads TGTGCCAGCATGGGGAGCGGGACTGGAAACATTCAGTACTTC. This chain joins TRBV6-5 and TRBJ2-4; 7 positions agree with TRBD2. V shed 7 bases and J 6 bases; nucleotides not matched to a gene: 9. The CDR3 loop spans 14 amino acids. Looked up from germline, CDR1 is MNHEY and CDR2 is SVGAGI.

The CDR3 is CASSVVAGAVGELFF. CDR3 coding DNA: TGTGCCAGCAGTGTGGTAGCGGGAGCGGTCGGGGAGCTGTTTTTT. The chain employs TRBV2 and TRBJ2-2, with 9 bases lining up with TRBD2. The CDR3 is 15 residues long. Germline trimming cut 4 bases from V and 7 bases from J; bases unmatched to any gene: 7. The germline V gene has CDR1 SNHLY and CDR2 FYNNEI.

The chain employs TRBV19 and TRBJ2-4; no clear D. Germline assignment: CDR1 LNHDA and CDR2 SQIVND (reference sequence). This CDR3 contains 15 residues. The ends were cut back, 3 bases at V and 0 bases at J, with 9 bases in the middle. CDR3 sequence (DNA): TGTGCCAGTAGTATCAGTAGCCTAGCCAAAAACATTCAGTACTTC. Translating gives CASSISSLAKNIQYF.